This entry lists 28 T cell receptor beta chains sequenced from one sample in a study of blood T cell repertoires in COVID-19. Libraries were prepared by immunoSEQ multiplex PCR; TCRdb keeps only in-frame clonotypes and omits some of them. Among roughly 300,000 clones, around 90% were seen once, and the ten largest hold about 2.3%. Sequencing was carried out using PBMCs or T cells enriched from blood (not recorded which). These receptors were obtained from a woman in her thirties or forties with acute COVID-19.

This clone came up once. The rearrangement uses TRBV14 and TRBJ2-7, with 7 nucleotides matching TRBD2. The trim removed 5 bases at V and 0 bases at J, leaving 1 base unmatched. Per the germline V gene, CDR1 is SGHDN and CDR2 is FVKESK. There are 13 residues in the CDR3. The CDR3 sequence: CASSLAGSYEQYF. CDR3 nucleotides: TGTGCCAGCAGCTTAGCGGGCTCCTACGAGCAGTACTTC.

V is TRBV9 and J is TRBJ2-3; D is ambiguous. Trimming pared 4 bases from V and 2 bases from J, leaving 8 bases between. This CDR3 spans 13 amino acids. CDR1 and CDR2 (germline): SGDLS, YYNGEE. CDR3 nucleotides: TGTGCCAGCAGCCCCCCCCTCACAGATACGCAGTATTTT. This gives the protein CASSPPLTDTQYF.

The rearrangement uses TRBV28 and TRBJ2-5, with 9 bases fitting TRBD2. This CDR3 is built from 13 residues. Looked up from germline, CDR1 is MDHEN and CDR2 is SYDVKM. V dropped 3 bases and J dropped 9; count of bases not matched to a gene: 5. CDR3: CASSLGGLASQYF. CDR3 coding DNA: TGTGCCAGCAGTTTGGGCGGACTAGCGTCCCAGTACTTC.

The rearrangement links TRBV12-3 or TRBV12-4 to TRBJ1-2, with 9 bases matching TRBD1. V was clipped by 1 base and J by 7 bases; unmatched bases: 1. The CDR3 contains 13 residues. This CDR3 reads CASSLGDRVGYTF. The DNA of the CDR3 is TGTGCCAGCAGTTTAGGGGACAGGGTTGGCTACACCTTC.

For the CDR3, the DNA is TGTGCCAGCAGCTTGGGCACAGGGGGCGGCTATGGCTACACCTTC. Its protein product is CASSLGTGGGYGYTF. V gene TRBV5-4 combines with J gene TRBJ1-2, with 9 positions matching TRBD1. The V gene's germline CDR1 is SGHNT and CDR2 YYREEE (reference sequence). CDR3 length: 15 amino acids. Unmatched junction bases numbered 4, after V lost 0 bases and J lost 4 bases. The full variable domain, rest sourced from reference TRBV5-4 and TRBJ1-2, is ETGVTQSPTHLIKTRGQQVTLRCSSQSGHNTVSWYQQALGQGPQFIFQYYREEENGRGNFPPRFSGLQFPNYSSELNVNALELDDSALYLCASSLGTGGGYGYTFGSGTRLTVV.

V and J are TRBV2 and TRBJ1-6, with D perhaps TRBD1 (6 bases). CDR3 length equals 13 residues. From germline, CDR1 is SNHLY and CDR2 FYNNEI. The ends were cut back, 7 bases at V and 10 bases at J, with 14 bases in the middle. The CDR3 reads CASTLDSGSPLHF. In nucleotides, the CDR3 is TGTGCCAGCACCCTGGACAGTGGCTCACCCCTCCACTTT.

This clone came up once. The rearrangement joins TRBV29-1 to TRBJ2-1; 14 bases are a match to TRBD2. The CDR3 runs 14 residues. Germline V gives CDR1 SQVTM, CDR2 ANQGSEA. V was pared by 3 bases and J by 13 bases, with 8 bases of the junction left unmatched. CDR3 coding DNA: TGCAGCGTTGATCGCCGACTAGCGGGAGGGGGACAGTTCTTC. Residues: CSVDRRLAGGGQFF.

The chain combines TRBV27 with TRBJ1-5, with 7 nucleotides matching TRBD1. The trim removed 3 bases at V and 2 bases at J, leaving 7 bases unmatched. This CDR3 has 16 residues. CDR1 and CDR2 from the germline V gene are MNHEY and SMNVEV (reference sequence). The CDR3 coding sequence is TGTGCCAGCAGTTTTCAGGCAGGGGGAGGCAATCAGCCCCAGCATTTT. It translates to CASSFQAGGGNQPQHF.

This rearrangement joins TRBV5-1 to TRBJ2-3; TRBD2 matches at 8 bases. In germline, CDR1 is SGHRS, CDR2 YFSETQ. The CDR3 is made up of 17 amino acids. Losses at the gene ends were 0 bases for V and 2 bases for J; bases not matched to a gene: 8. CDR3 region: CASSLGLLAATTDTQYF. The CDR3 DNA reads TGCGCCAGCAGCTTGGGACTACTAGCGGCGACCACAGATACGCAGTATTTT.

V gene TRBV11-2 combines with J gene TRBJ1-6, with 11 bases identical to TRBD1. The trim removed 5 bases at V and 9 bases at J, leaving 6 bases unmatched. CDR3 length: 15 residues. The germline V gene has CDR1 SGHAT and CDR2 FQNNGV. CDR3 nucleotides: TGTGCCAGCAGCCCCCGGACAGGGGGCGGTTCACCCCTCCACTTT. Its protein product is CASSPRTGGGSPLHF. The full variable domain, in which reference TRBV11-2 and TRBJ1-6 provide the parts outside the CDR3, is EAGVAQSPRYKIIEKRQSVAFWCNPISGHATLYWYQQILGQGPKLLIQFQNNGVVDDSQLPKDRFSAERLKGVDSTLKIQPAKLEDSAVYLCASSPRTGGGSPLHFGNGTRLTVT.

The chain couples TRBV5-6 to TRBJ1-5, with 10 nucleotides matching TRBD1. The CDR3 has 14 residues. With V trimmed by 7 bases and J by 4 bases, 5 bases remained unmatched. Germline CDR1 SGHDT, CDR2 YYEEEE. This CDR3 is CASAAGQGNQPQHF. The CDR3 nucleotides read TGTGCCAGCGCTGCGGGACAGGGGAATCAGCCCCAGCATTTT.

The rearrangement uses TRBV24-1 and TRBJ2-3, with D possibly TRBD2 on 5 matching bases. The CDR3 totals 15 residues. V lost 8 bases, J lost 0 bases, and 14 bases lay in between. Germline V CDR1 and CDR2: KGHDR, SFDVKD. CDR3 residues: CATTRGQSSTDTQYF. In DNA form, the CDR3 reads TGTGCCACCACCCGAGGGCAGAGCAGCACAGATACGCAGTATTTT.

The chain uses TRBV4-2 and TRBJ1-5, with no clear D. The CDR3 extends over 16 amino acids. Trimming took 0 bases from V and 3 from J, leaving 12 bases between them. Germline V lookup: CDR1 LGHNA, CDR2 YNFKEQ. Here the CDR3 reads CASSQDPGFSNQPQHF. The CDR3 coding sequence is TGTGCCAGCAGCCAAGACCCGGGATTTTCCAATCAGCCCCAGCATTTT.

The genes are TRBV11-3 and TRBJ2-7, with 9 nucleotides matching TRBD2. The CDR3 covers 17 residues. With 1 base clipped from V and 2 bases from J, the junction kept 9 bases outside the gene matches. Germline CDR1 and CDR2: SGHNT and YENEEA. Written as DNA, the CDR3 is TGTGCCAGCAGCTTAGCACGTGGTGCGGGAGGGACCTACGAGCAGTACTTC. Its protein is CASSLARGAGGTYEQYF.

The rearrangement uses TRBV30 and TRBJ1-1; D is unresolved. Between the trimmed V and J ends, which lost 0 bases and 4 bases, there was a span of 15 bases. This CDR3 has 15 residues. CDR1 and CDR2 (germline): GTSNPN, SVGIG (reference sequence). CDR3 sequence: CAWSVRPTRRTEAFF. The CDR3 region has the DNA TGTGCCTGGAGTGTAAGACCTACCAGGCGCACTGAAGCTTTCTTT.

This chain connects TRBV30 to TRBJ2-1; TRBD2 matches at 7 bases. In germline, CDR1 is GTSNPN, CDR2 SVGIG (reference sequence). J lost 7 bases, V lost 0 bases, and 6 bases had no gene match. The CDR3 totals 14 residues. The CDR3 here is CAWSVSLGGNEQFF. The CDR3 coding sequence is TGTGCCTGGAGTGTCTCCCTGGGGGGGAATGAGCAGTTCTTC.

The chain employs TRBV29-1 and TRBJ1-5; TRBD1 agrees at 7 bases. The V gene's germline CDR1 is SQVTM and CDR2 ANQGSEA. The CDR3 runs 15 residues. The trim removed 5 bases at V and 5 bases at J, leaving 12 bases unmatched. Here the CDR3 DNA reads TGCAGCGTTAGGACAGGCATTCTTAGTGATCAGCCCCAGCATTTT. This translates into CSVRTGILSDQPQHF.

CDR3 sequence (DNA): TGCGCCAGCAGTCTCGGGTCATTCCCGGACACAATTAACACTGAAGCTTTCTTT. As protein: CASSLGSFPDTINTEAFF. This sequence joins TRBV23-1 and TRBJ1-1, with D perhaps matching TRBD1 (5 bases). Being an ORF, TRBV23-1 has a function that is uncertain. The length of the CDR3 is 18 residues. V was cut by 4 bases and J by 2 bases, with 23 bases left in between.

J is TRBJ2-5 and V is TRBV18, with D possibly being TRBD1 (5 bases). The length of the CDR3 is 13 residues. In germline, CDR1 is KGHSH, CDR2 LQKENI. V lost 4 bases and J lost 2, with 8 bases in between. CDR3 sequence (DNA): TGTGCCAGCTCACAGGGGCGGCAAGAGACCCAGTACTTC. It specifies CASSQGRQETQYF.

This clone showed up just a few times. The chain carries TRBV4-1 and TRBJ2-2, with D unclear. Per germline, CDR1 MGHRA and CDR2 YSYEKL. The V and J ends lost 2 bases and 5 bases respectively, with 12 bases between them. The CDR3 sequence is 15 residues long. The CDR3 bases are TGCGCCAGCAGCCAAAAAACTATAGTTACCGGGGAGCTGTTTTTT. Translating gives CASSQKTIVTGELFF.

This chain connects TRBV9 to TRBJ2-1; D is unclear. V was clipped by 0 bases and J by 3 bases, with 4 bases between them. CDR1 SGDLS and CDR2 YYNGEE come from the germline V gene. This CDR3 is built from 13 residues. CDR3 amino acids: CASSVASYNEQFF. In DNA form, the CDR3 reads TGTGCCAGCAGCGTAGCTAGCTACAATGAGCAGTTCTTC. Supplemented by reference TRBV9 and TRBJ2-1, the full variable domain reads DSGVTQTPKHLITATGQRVTLRCSPRSGDLSVYWYQQSLDQGLQFLIQYYNGEERAKGNILERFSAQQFPDLHSELNLSSLELGDSALYFCASSVASYNEQFFGPGTRLTVL.

The V gene is TRBV7-2, the J gene TRBJ2-3; 12 positions match TRBD2. The CDR3 has 16 amino acids. Per the germline V gene, CDR1 is SGHTA and CDR2 is FQGNSA. The V gene end was trimmed by 1 base and the J gene end by 4 bases; junction bases not matched to a gene: 3. The CDR3 here is CASSLGASGGADTQYF. The CDR3 nucleotides read TGTGCCAGCAGCTTAGGCGCTAGCGGGGGGGCAGATACGCAGTATTTT.

The chain is built from TRBV28 and TRBJ1-1, with D perhaps matching TRBD1 (5 bases). CDR1 and CDR2 from the germline V gene are MDHEN and SYDVKM. This CDR3 has 14 residues. Deletions cut 3 bases from V and 4 bases from J, with 12 bases between. The CDR3 region has the DNA TGTGCCAGCAGTTTGGCTGGGGCGGTCACTGAAGCTTTCTTT. Translation gives CASSLAGAVTEAFF.

This clone occurred once. The rearrangement uses TRBV9 and TRBJ1-1; TRBD1 matches 9 bases. Germline loops: CDR1 SGDLS, CDR2 YYNGEE. This CDR3 is 15 amino acids long. The ends lost 2 bases at V and 0 bases at J; junction bases unmatched: 2. The CDR3 protein is CASSVTGGMNTEAFF. CDR3 bases: TGTGCCAGCAGCGTCACAGGGGGCATGAACACTGAAGCTTTCTTT.

This chain joins TRBV10-3 and TRBJ2-1, with 10 bases that match TRBD2. Unmatched junction bases numbered 12, after V lost 7 bases and J lost 9 bases. CDR1 ENHRY and CDR2 SYGVKD come from the germline V gene. The CDR3 loop spans 15 amino acids. The CDR3 is CAINDPGLAGVEQFF. CDR3 DNA sequence: TGTGCCATCAACGACCCGGGCCTAGCGGGAGTTGAGCAGTTCTTC.

This rearrangement joins TRBV2 to TRBJ2-1, with D possibly TRBD1 on 6 matching bases. CDR3 size: 12 residues. In germline, CDR1 is SNHLY, CDR2 FYNNEI. Trimming left V 6 bases short and J 14 bases short, with 17 bases between. The CDR3 spells CASRMGAEEEFF. CDR3 bases: TGTGCCAGCAGGATGGGGGCGGAGGAGGAGTTCTTC.

The chain combines TRBV28 with TRBJ2-7; the D is unclear. In germline, CDR1 is MDHEN, CDR2 SYDVKM. The length of the CDR3 is 11 residues. Trimming left V 1 base short and J 5 bases short, with 3 bases between. CDR3 in amino acids: CASSLLNEQYF. CDR3 coding DNA: TGTGCCAGCAGTTTATTAAACGAGCAGTACTTC.

This chain links TRBV2 with TRBJ2-7; tentative D call: TRBD1 (6 bases). Deletions cut 6 bases from V and 2 bases from J, with 14 bases between. Germline loops: CDR1 SNHLY, CDR2 FYNNEI. The CDR3 contains 14 residues. The CDR3 is CASRKRGIAYEQYF. In DNA form, the CDR3 reads TGTGCCAGCAGAAAAAGGGGGATCGCCTACGAGCAGTACTTC.